These T cell receptor beta chains were read from a single sample in a study of T cell changes during pregnancy in multiple sclerosis. Data came from immunoSEQ multiplex PCR; TCRdb stores just in-frame clones and leaves some out. The sample has approximately 80,000 clones, just over 90% seen once. The sequencing used peripheral blood, collected in the second trimester of pregnancy. These receptors originate from a female donor in good health, enrolled as a control in a pregnancy study. Both conserved end residues are part of each CDR3. A D gene is named only where the DNA matches it firmly. The size entry is marked missing in some rows and otherwise reads once, few, many or a size class.

j_gene	d_gene	abundance	v_gene	len	CDR3nt	CDR3aa
TRBJ2-7	NA	NA	TRBV11-2	12	TGTGCCAGCAGCTTAGATAGCTACGAGCAGTACTTC	CASSLDSYEQYF
TRBJ1-6	TRBD1	NA	TRBV9	16	TGTGCCAGCAGCGCCGGGACAGGGGATCGCGGGTCACCCCTCCACTTT	CASSAGTGDRGSPLHF
TRBJ2-5	NA	NA	TRBV7-9	15	TGTGCCAGCAGCTTAGGCGGAGGTCCCCAAGAGACCCAGTACTTC	CASSLGGGPQETQYF
TRBJ2-7	TRBD1	NA	TRBV15	14	TGTGCCACCAGCGGGCGACAGGGGGCCTACGAGCAGTATTTC	CATSGRQGAYEQYF
TRBJ2-7	TRBD1	NA	TRBV18	13	TGTGCCAGCTCACCAAGGCAGGGGGACGAGCAGTACTTC	CASSPRQGDEQYF
TRBJ2-7	NA	NA	TRBV4-1	15	TGCGCCAGCAGCCAAGTAGGAGGAGAGCCCTACGAGCAGTACTTC	CASSQVGGEPYEQYF
TRBJ2-3	TRBD1	NA	TRBV30	14	TGTGCCTGGAGTCTGGACAGGATCACAGATACGCAGTATTTT	CAWSLDRITDTQYF
TRBJ1-1	NA	NA	TRBV30	11	TGTGCCTGGAGTGTGGGGGGAAAAGCTTTCTTT	CAWSVGGKAFF
TRBJ1-6	NA	NA	TRBV5-1	12	TGCGCCAGCAGCCCAGGGGATTCACCCCTCCACTTT	CASSPGDSPLHF
TRBJ2-7	NA	NA	TRBV28	12	TGTGCCAGTAGGGGCCAAATTTACGAGCAGTACTTC	CASRGQIYEQYF
TRBJ1-2	NA	NA	TRBV21-1	17	TGTGCCAGCAGCCCCCCCGAAAGTGAAGAGCGTCGCTATGGCTACACCTTC	CASSPPESEERRYGYTF
TRBJ1-6	TRBD1	few	TRBV30	13	TGTGCCTGGAGGCAGACAGGGAATTCACCCCTCCACTTT	CAWRQTGNSPLHF
TRBJ2-7	NA	NA	TRBV5-6	16	TGTGCCAGCAGCCCGGAATGGACAGCGATCTCCTACGAGCAGTACTTC	CASSPEWTAISYEQYF
TRBJ1-4	TRBD1	NA	TRBV6-5	13	TGTGCCAGCAGGCTCCCAGGGGGTGAAAAACTGTTTTTT	CASRLPGGEKLFF
TRBJ2-1	NA	NA	TRBV4-1	13	TGCGCCAGCAGCCAAGGACTAAGCAATGAGCAGTTCTTC	CASSQGLSNEQFF
TRBJ2-1	TRBD1	NA	TRBV6-4	15	TGTGCCAGCAGTGACTCGGCAGGGGGCTTAGGTGAGCAGTTCTTC	CASSDSAGGLGEQFF
TRBJ1-4	NA	NA	TRBV11-3	13	TGTGCCAGCAGCTTAGTGTCGAATGAAAAACTGTTTTTT	CASSLVSNEKLFF
TRBJ1-5	NA	few	TRBV19	14	TGTGCCAGTAGTATCGAGGGGGTTGGACAGCCCCAGCATTTT	CASSIEGVGQPQHF
TRBJ1-2	NA	NA	TRBV18	14	TGTGCCAGCTCACCACCGGGACCGGGAGATGGCTACACCTTC	CASSPPGPGDGYTF
TRBJ2-1	TRBD1	once	TRBV30	14	TGTGCCTGGAGTGTGGGACAGGCCTACAATGAGCAGTTCTTC	CAWSVGQAYNEQFF
TRBJ2-1	NA	NA	TRBV11-3	16	TGTGCCAGCGCCGGCCGGCAGGGTGAGTCCTACAATGAGCAGTTCTTC	CASAGRQGESYNEQFF
TRBJ2-2	TRBD1	NA	TRBV7-6	16	TGTGCCAGCAGCTTTACAGGGGGCGCGGACACCGGGGAGCTGTTTTTT	CASSFTGGADTGELFF
TRBJ2-2	TRBD1	NA	TRBV7-9	15	TGTGCCAGCAGCTTGGACAGGGGGCGGGCCGGGGAGCTGTTTTTT	CASSLDRGRAGELFF
TRBJ1-2	TRBD1	NA	TRBV27	14	TGTGCCAGCAGTGTGACCGGGACAGGGGATGGCTACACCTTC	CASSVTGTGDGYTF
TRBJ1-5	TRBD1	once	TRBV27	14	TGTGCCAGCAGTTCGACAGGGGCCTATCGGCCCCAGCATTTT	CASSSTGAYRPQHF
TRBJ1-2	NA	NA	TRBV6-5	15	TGTGCCAGCAGTTACTCGACTGTTACTAACTATGGCTACACCTTC	CASSYSTVTNYGYTF
TRBJ1-2	NA	NA	TRBV27	16	TGTGCCAGCAGTTTATATCAGGAAGGGGAATACTATGGCTACACCTTC	CASSLYQEGEYYGYTF
TRBJ1-1	NA	NA	TRBV7-2	12	TGTGCCAGCAGCTTAGACGACAGGTCTCCTCTCTTT	CASSLDDRSPLF
TRBJ2-7	TRBD1	NA	TRBV19	14	TGTGCCAGTACTGGGGGACAGGGAGTATCCGAGCAGTACTTC	CASTGGQGVSEQYF
TRBJ2-2	NA	NA	TRBV5-1	14	TGCGCCAGCAGCTTGGTAGAAAACACCGGGGAGCTGTTTTTT	CASSLVENTGELFF
TRBJ2-1	TRBD2	NA	TRBV18	15	TGTGCCAGCTCACCGTTCCTAGCGGGGGGTGGTGAGCAGTTCTTC	CASSPFLAGGGEQFF
TRBJ1-1	NA	NA	TRBV9	14	TGTGCCAGCAGCACGACAGGTGGTGGGACTGAAGCTTTCTTT	CASSTTGGGTEAFF
TRBJ1-2	TRBD1	NA	TRBV29-1	16	TGCAGCGTCAATCCGGGGAGGGACAGGGTTAACTATGGCTACACCTTC	CSVNPGRDRVNYGYTF
TRBJ2-5	NA	NA	TRBV4-3	13	TGCGCCAGCAGCCAGCACAGGGCAGAGACCCAGTACTTC	CASSQHRAETQYF
TRBJ1-1	NA	NA	TRBV7-9	15	TGTGCCAGCAGCATACTGACAGGCCCGAACACTGAAGCTTTCTTT	CASSILTGPNTEAFF
TRBJ2-1	NA	NA	TRBV7-3	16	TGTGCCAGCAGCTTACTCGGGGGGCGACTACAGGATGAGCAGTTCTTC	CASSLLGGRLQDEQFF
TRBJ2-3	TRBD2	NA	TRBV7-3	14	TGTGCCAGCCAACGACTAGCGGGGCCAGATACGCAGTATTTT	CASQRLAGPDTQYF
TRBJ1-2	NA	NA	TRBV5-6	15	TGTGCCAGCAGCCGAGCGATTTTCGGGGACTATGGCTACACCTTC	CASSRAIFGDYGYTF
TRBJ1-5	NA	NA	TRBV19	12	TGTGCCAGTAGTATCCTTAGCCAGCCCCAGCATTTT	CASSILSQPQHF
TRBJ1-2	TRBD1	NA	TRBV9	15	TGTGCCAGCAGCCTCGGACAGGGCCAAGCTACTGGCTACACCTTC	CASSLGQGQATGYTF
TRBJ2-7	TRBD1	NA	TRBV7-2	15	TGTGCCAGCAGCACTGGACAGGGTATGAGGTACGAGCAGTACTTC	CASSTGQGMRYEQYF
TRBJ1-3	NA	once	TRBV14	17	TGTGCCAGCAGCCACAGAGCTGGACAGTTCTCTGGAAACACCATATATTTT	CASSHRAGQFSGNTIYF
TRBJ2-3	TRBD2	NA	TRBV5-4	17	TGTGCCAGCAGCTTGGCGCTAGCGGGGGGGCGGACAGATACGCAGTATTTT	CASSLALAGGRTDTQYF
TRBJ1-1	TRBD1	NA	TRBV6-6	15	TGTGCCAGCACACGACCGACAGGGGGCGACACTGAAGCTTTCTTT	CASTRPTGGDTEAFF
TRBJ1-5	NA	NA	TRBV19	14	TGTGCCAGTAGGGATTGGGTCGGGAATCAGCCCCAGCATTTT	CASRDWVGNQPQHF
TRBJ2-5	NA	NA	TRBV30	14	TGTGCCTGGGCCCCCGGCTGGGCAGGAGAGACCCAGTACTTC	CAWAPGWAGETQYF
TRBJ1-1	NA	NA	TRBV25-1	13	TGTGCCAGCACCCAATTCTCGGGCACTGAAGCTTTCTTT	CASTQFSGTEAFF